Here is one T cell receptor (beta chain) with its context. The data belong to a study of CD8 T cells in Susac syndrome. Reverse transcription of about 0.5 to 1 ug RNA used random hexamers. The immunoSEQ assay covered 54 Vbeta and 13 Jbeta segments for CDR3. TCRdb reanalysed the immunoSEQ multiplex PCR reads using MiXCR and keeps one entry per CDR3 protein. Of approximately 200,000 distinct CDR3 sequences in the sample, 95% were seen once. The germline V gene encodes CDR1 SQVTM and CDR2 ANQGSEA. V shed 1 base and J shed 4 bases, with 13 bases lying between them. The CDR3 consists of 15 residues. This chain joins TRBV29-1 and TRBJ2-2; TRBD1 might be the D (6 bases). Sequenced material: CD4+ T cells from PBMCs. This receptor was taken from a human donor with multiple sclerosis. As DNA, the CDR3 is TGCAGCGTTGAAGGGCTTGGGGGCATCACCGGGGAGCTGTTTTTT. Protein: CSVEGLGGITGELFF.